Below are 5 T cell receptor beta chains sequenced from a single sample in a study of T cell responses to AZD1222 COVID-19 vaccine. The table came from immunoSEQ multiplex PCR; TCRdb's copy has only in-frame clones and leaves some out. The data hold approximately 150,000 clones, with about 92% observed a single time. Sequencing used peripheral blood, obtained on day 0 of MenACWY control vaccination. The receptor set was obtained from an adult in good health.

The chain employs TRBV5-4 and TRBJ2-1; TRBD2 aligns across 9 bases. The trim removed 5 bases at V and 5 bases at J, leaving 8 bases unmatched. Germline V CDR1 and CDR2: SGHNT, YYREEE (reference sequence). The CDR3 has 15 residues. CDR3 sequence reads: CASRIAGVANNEQFF. The CDR3, as DNA: TGTGCCAGCAGAATAGCGGGAGTAGCCAACAATGAGCAGTTCTTC.

This chain uses TRBV9 with TRBJ1-1, with D unclear. Trimming stripped 0 bases from V and 6 bases from J, with 12 bases between. CDR1 and CDR2 (germline): SGDLS, YYNGEE. The CDR3 consists of 14 residues. CDR3 protein: CASSVDSGVAEAFF. The CDR3 coding sequence is TGTGCCAGCAGCGTAGACAGTGGAGTCGCTGAAGCTTTCTTT.

The gene calls are TRBV9 and TRBJ2-2, with D uncertain. Looked up from germline, CDR1 is SGDLS and CDR2 is YYNGEE. The V gene lost 0 bases and the J gene lost 6 bases, with 15 bases spanning the gap. This CDR3 region has 16 residues. CDR3 coding DNA: TGTGCCAGCAGCGTAGCGAATCCTGGCTTCTCCGGGGAGCTGTTTTTT. This gives the protein CASSVANPGFSGELFF.

This chain joins TRBV2 and TRBJ2-5, with no clear D. The CDR3 runs 14 residues. Germline V gene data show CDR1 as SNHLY and CDR2 as FYNNEI. V dropped 2 bases and J dropped 0 bases, with 7 bases sitting between them. CDR3 sequence: CASSESRNQETQYF. The CDR3 region has the DNA TGTGCCAGCAGTGAAAGCAGGAACCAAGAGACCCAGTACTTC.

This rearrangement joins TRBV7-6 to TRBJ1-1; D unresolved. The CDR3 loop spans 14 amino acids. Trimming removed 5 bases from V and 1 base from J, with 11 bases in between. Germline CDR1 and CDR2: SGHVS and FNYEAQ. CDR3 sequence reads: CASSPRVSNTEAFF. The CDR3 coding sequence is TGTGCCAGCAGCCCAAGGGTCTCGAACACTGAAGCTTTCTTT.